These 15 T cell receptor beta chains share one sample of origin, sequenced in a study of CD8 T cells in ankylosing spondylitis. Whole-study findings and limits: Seemingly distinctive of ankylosing spondylitis blood was a TCR beta motif formed by eight highly homologous variants.

One entry per CDR3 protein results from TCRdb running MiXCR on the 5' RACE reads. The data contain over 700,000 distinct CDR3 sequences, 15% to 20% of them singletons. Their antigen targets remain unknown. Sequenced input: blood, either unsorted or a sorted T cell fraction (not recorded which). The receptors originated from a male donor with ankylosing spondylitis.

This clonotype has ten or more counts. V usage is TRBV18 and J usage is TRBJ1-3; unclear D gene. V was cut by 2 bases and J by 1 base, with 12 bases left in between. Germline CDR1 and CDR2: KGHSH and LQKENI. CDR3 length: 16 amino acids. In DNA form, the CDR3 reads TGTGCCAGCTCACCAGGAACCACCCCGTCTGGAAACACCATATATTTT. Translation gives CASSPGTTPSGNTIYF.

This clonotype was observed at least ten times. The genes are TRBV7-6 and TRBJ1-4, with D perhaps matching TRBD1 (5 bases). The V end was cut by 5 bases, the J end by 8 bases, with 15 bases between. Germline V gives CDR1 SGHVS, CDR2 FNYEAQ. The CDR3 runs to 14 residues. CDR3 protein: CASSAGASQEKLFF. The CDR3 DNA sequence: TGTGCCAGCAGCGCCGGGGCAAGTCAGGAAAAACTGTTTTTT.

The chain is built from TRBV2 and TRBJ1-1; D unclear. V dropped 7 bases and J dropped 1 base, with 13 bases sitting between them. Germline V lookup: CDR1 SNHLY, CDR2 FYNNEI. The CDR3 consists of 14 residues. CDR3 loop: CASIGYVGNTEAFF. CDR3 nucleotides: TGTGCCAGCATAGGGTACGTGGGGAACACTGAAGCTTTCTTT.

The chain employs TRBV30 and TRBJ2-6; tentative D call: TRBD2 (5 bases). Germline values: CDR1 GTSNPN, CDR2 SVGIG (reference sequence). This CDR3 is 14 amino acids long. V shed 4 bases and J shed 4 bases, with 11 bases lying between them. In nucleotides, the CDR3 is TGTGCCTGGACGGTCGGGGTCGGGGCCAACGTCCTGACTTTC. This encodes CAWTVGVGANVLTF. The full variable domain, completed using reference TRBV30 and TRBJ2-6, is SQTIHQWPATLVQPVGSPLSLECTVEGTSNPNLYWYRQAAGRGLQLLFYSVGIGQISSEVPQNLSASRPQDRQFILSSKKLLLSDSGFYLCAWTVGVGANVLTFGAGSRLTVL.

A few counts support this clonotype. A junction boundary mismatches the germline segment, possibly from a read error. This chain joins TRBV5-1 and TRBJ2-1; TRBD2 might be the D (6 bases). The CDR3 sequence is 15 residues long. CDR1 is SGHRS and CDR2 is YFSETQ in the germline V gene. This CDR3 is CASSLESGSFNEQFF. Written as DNA, the CDR3 is TGCGCCAGCAGCTTGGAGAGCGGGTCCTTCAATGAGCAGTTCTTC.

The gene calls are TRBV4-1 and TRBJ1-2; D is ambiguous. The CDR3 spans 12 residues. Per germline, CDR1 MGHRA and CDR2 YSYEKL. Trimming removed 0 bases at V and 14 bases at J, with 13 bases between. CDR3: CASSQDGTPGTF. CDR3 nucleotides: TGCGCCAGCAGCCAAGATGGTACGCCGGGGACCTTC.

The chain links TRBV7-3 to TRBJ2-3; TRBD2 matches 8 bases. The ends lost 5 bases at V and 5 bases at J; junction bases unmatched: 6. Germline V gene lookup returns CDR1 SGHTA and CDR2 FQGTGA. The CDR3 runs 14 residues. In nucleotides, the CDR3 is TGTGCCAGCAGCCCGGGGGGGGCGAAAGATACGCAGTATTTT. Translated, it gives CASSPGGAKDTQYF.

The chain couples TRBV2 to TRBJ1-1; 7 positions match TRBD1. The CDR3 runs to 15 residues. The germline V gene encodes CDR1 SNHLY and CDR2 FYNNEI. Trimming at V came to 8 bases and at J to 1 base, leaving 10 bases not matched to a gene. This CDR3 reads CASHDRARGNTEAFF. In DNA form, the CDR3 reads TGTGCCAGCCATGACAGGGCAAGAGGGAACACTGAAGCTTTCTTT.

CDR3 coding DNA: TGCAGTGCTATTCTGACTAGCGGGGGGATCACCGGGGAGCTGTTTTTT. Translated: CSAILTSGGITGELFF. The rearrangement joins TRBV20-1 to TRBJ2-2, with TRBD2 matching over 13 bases. V was pared by 4 bases and J by 4 bases, with 6 bases of the junction left unmatched. The CDR3 contains 16 residues. CDR1 is DFQATT and CDR2 is SNEGSKA in the germline V gene (reference sequence).

This clonotype was seen only a few times. The chain joins TRBV6-2 or TRBV6-3 to TRBJ2-7; 10 bases are shared with TRBD2. Unmatched junction bases numbered 9, after V lost 6 bases and J lost 1 base. Germline assignment: CDR1 MNHEY and CDR2 SVGEGT. There are 16 residues in the CDR3. The CDR3 reads CASRPTSGILSYEQYF. CDR3 coding DNA: TGTGCCAGCAGGCCCACTAGCGGGATACTATCCTACGAGCAGTACTTC.

This clonotype was seen a few times. This chain connects TRBV18 to TRBJ1-5; 8 positions match TRBD1. The germline gives CDR1 KGHSH, CDR2 LQKENI. CDR3 length: 14 residues. The ends lost 3 bases at V and 5 bases at J; junction bases unmatched: 3. Written as DNA, the CDR3 is TGTGCCAGCTCACCGACAGGGGCCGATCAGCCCCAGCATTTT. Translated, it gives CASSPTGADQPQHF.

This clonotype turned up a few times. The rearrangement links TRBV28 to TRBJ2-1; D call uncertain. V shed 4 bases and J shed 3 bases, with 16 bases lying between them. Germline V lookup: CDR1 MDHEN, CDR2 SYDVKM. The CDR3 has 16 residues. CDR3 sequence: CASSSPRPEFYNEQFF. CDR3 DNA: TGTGCCAGCAGTTCGCCACGGCCAGAATTCTACAATGAGCAGTTCTTC.

This rearrangement joins TRBV15 to TRBJ1-5, with 8 bases lining up with TRBD1. CDR3 length equals 16 residues. The V gene end was trimmed by 8 bases and the J gene end by 6 bases; junction bases not matched to a gene: 15. Germline V lookup: CDR1 LNHNV, CDR2 YYDKDF (reference sequence). CDR3 in DNA: TGTGCCACCGCCGGGGAAGGACAGGGCCTTTTTCAGCCCCAGCATTTT. Protein: CATAGEGQGLFQPQHF. Filled out from reference TRBV15 and TRBJ1-5, the complete variable domain reads DAMVIQNPRYQVTQFGKPVTLSCSQTLNHNVMYWYQQKSSQAPKLLFHYYDKDFNNEADTPDNFQSRRPNTSFCFLDIRSPGLGDTAMYLCATAGEGQGLFQPQHFGDGTRLSIL.

The V call is TRBV18, the J call TRBJ2-1, with D maybe TRBD1 (6 bases). This CDR3 region has 14 residues. CDR1 and CDR2 from the germline V gene are KGHSH and LQKENI. Trimming pared 4 bases from V and 0 bases from J, leaving 7 bases between. The CDR3, as DNA: TGTGCCAGCTCACACAGGGCCTCCTACAATGAGCAGTTCTTC. It encodes CASSHRASYNEQFF.

The rearrangement joins TRBV4-1 to TRBJ1-2; no clear D gene. This CDR3 region has 13 residues. Germline V gene data show CDR1 as MGHRA and CDR2 as YSYEKL. Trimming removed 6 bases from V and 8 bases from J, with 16 bases in between. The CDR3 region has the DNA TGCGCCAGCAGGGGATGGGGTCGAGAGGGCTACACCTTC. Translating gives CASRGWGREGYTF.